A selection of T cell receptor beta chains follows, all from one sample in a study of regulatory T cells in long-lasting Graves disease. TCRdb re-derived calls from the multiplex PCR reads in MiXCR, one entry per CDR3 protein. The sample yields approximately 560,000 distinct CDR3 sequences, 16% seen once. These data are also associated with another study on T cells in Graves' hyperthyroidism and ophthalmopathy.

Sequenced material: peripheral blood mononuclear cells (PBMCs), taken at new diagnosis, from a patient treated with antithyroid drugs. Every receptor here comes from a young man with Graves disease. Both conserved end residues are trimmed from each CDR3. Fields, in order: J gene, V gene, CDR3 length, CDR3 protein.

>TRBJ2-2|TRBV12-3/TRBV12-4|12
ASRRDRRTGELF
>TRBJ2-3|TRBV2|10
ARERVTDTQY
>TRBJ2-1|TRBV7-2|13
ASSLIPLAANEQF
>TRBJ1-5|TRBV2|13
ASSAGPRSGQPQH
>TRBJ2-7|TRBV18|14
ASSPREDRGSNEQY
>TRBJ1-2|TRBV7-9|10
ASSPDGHGYT
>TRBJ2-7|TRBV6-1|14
ASSNRQGPVGYEQY
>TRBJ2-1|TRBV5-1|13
ASSLGQGVYNEQF
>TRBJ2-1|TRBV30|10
AWSAAYNEQF
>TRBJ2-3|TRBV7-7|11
ASSLLRLDTQY
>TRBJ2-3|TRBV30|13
AWSARGFSADTQY
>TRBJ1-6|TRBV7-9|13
ASSSGQGNHSPLH